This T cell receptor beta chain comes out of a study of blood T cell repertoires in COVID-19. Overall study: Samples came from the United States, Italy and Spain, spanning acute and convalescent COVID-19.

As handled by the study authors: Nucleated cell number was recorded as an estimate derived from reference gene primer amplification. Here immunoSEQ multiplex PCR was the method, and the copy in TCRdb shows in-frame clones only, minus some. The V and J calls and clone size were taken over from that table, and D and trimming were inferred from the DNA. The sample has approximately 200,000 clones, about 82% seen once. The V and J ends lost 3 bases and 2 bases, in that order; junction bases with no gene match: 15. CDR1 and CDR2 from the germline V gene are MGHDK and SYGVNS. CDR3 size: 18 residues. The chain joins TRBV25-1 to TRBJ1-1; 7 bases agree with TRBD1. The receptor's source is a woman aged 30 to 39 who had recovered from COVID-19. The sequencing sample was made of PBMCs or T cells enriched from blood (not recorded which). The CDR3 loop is CASSDHRWTGGTNTEAFF. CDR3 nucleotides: TGTGCCAGCAGTGACCATCGTTGGACAGGTGGAACTAACACTGAAGCTTTCTTT.